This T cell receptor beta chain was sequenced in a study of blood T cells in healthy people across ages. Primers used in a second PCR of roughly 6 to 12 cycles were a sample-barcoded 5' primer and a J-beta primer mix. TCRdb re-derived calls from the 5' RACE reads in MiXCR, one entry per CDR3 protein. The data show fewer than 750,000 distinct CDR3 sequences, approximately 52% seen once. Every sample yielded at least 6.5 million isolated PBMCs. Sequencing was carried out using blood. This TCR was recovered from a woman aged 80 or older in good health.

This CDR3 is CASSFQSSSSEAFF. CDR3 in DNA: TGTGCCAGCAGCTTCCAAAGTTCCTCTTCTGAAGCTTTCTTT. This chain joins TRBV7-9 and TRBJ1-1; D not resolved. Germline V gene sequence: CDR1 SEHNR, CDR2 FQNEAQ (reference sequence). V shed 3 bases and J shed 6 bases, with 14 bases lying between them. The CDR3 sequence is 14 residues long. Full variable domain (remainder filled in from reference TRBV7-9 and TRBJ1-1): DTGVSQNPRHKITKRGQNVTFRCDPISEHNRLYWYRQTLGQGPEFLTYFQNEAQLEKSRLLSDRFSAERPKGSFSTLEIQRTEQGDSAMYLCASSFQSSSSEAFFGQGTRLTVV.